This TCR beta chain was recovered during a study of blood T cell repertoires in COVID-19. On the study more broadly: Acute-phase and convalescent COVID-19 samples originated in the United States, Italy and Spain. Sample material is recorded as cDNA or gDNA derived from T cells, B-cell-depleted T cells, or PBMCs.

The authors' processing: Amplifying reference gene primers gave estimates of nucleated cell counts. Produced via immunoSEQ multiplex PCR; TCRdb's table is partial and in-frame only. That table is the source of V, J and clone size, and D and trimming were worked out from the DNA. The table includes some 370,000 clones, 90% detected once. The CDR3 is 14 amino acids. Unmatched junction bases numbered 8, after V lost 6 bases and J lost 7 bases. CDR1 is MDHEN, CDR2 SYDVKM, per germline. The TCR sequence derives from a man in his late teens or twenties with active or convalescent COVID-19. This chain links TRBV28 with TRBJ2-5; 10 nucleotides align to TRBD1. Sample: peripheral blood. CDR3 amino acids: CASSLTDRGLTQYF. The CDR3 coding sequence is TGTGCCAGCAGCTTGACGGACAGGGGGTTGACCCAGTACTTC.